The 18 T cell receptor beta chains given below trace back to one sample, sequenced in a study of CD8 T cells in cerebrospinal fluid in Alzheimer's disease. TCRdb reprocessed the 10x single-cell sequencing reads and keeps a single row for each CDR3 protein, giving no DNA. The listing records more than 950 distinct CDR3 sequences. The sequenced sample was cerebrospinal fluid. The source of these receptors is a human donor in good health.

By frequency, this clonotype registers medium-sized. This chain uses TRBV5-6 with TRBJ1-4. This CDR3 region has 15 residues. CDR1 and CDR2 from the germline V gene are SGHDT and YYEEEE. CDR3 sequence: CASSLLRASSEKLFF. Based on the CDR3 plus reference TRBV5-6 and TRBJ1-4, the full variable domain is DAGVTQSPTHLIKTRGQQVTLRCSPKSGHDTVSWYQQALGQGPQFIFQYYEEEERQRGNFPDRFSGHQFPNYSSELNVNALLLGDSALYLCASSLLRASSEKLFFGSGTQLSVL.

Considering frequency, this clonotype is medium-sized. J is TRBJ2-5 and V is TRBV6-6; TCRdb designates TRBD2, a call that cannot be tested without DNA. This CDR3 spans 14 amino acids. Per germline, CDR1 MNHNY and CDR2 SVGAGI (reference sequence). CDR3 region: CASSYLLAGETQYF.

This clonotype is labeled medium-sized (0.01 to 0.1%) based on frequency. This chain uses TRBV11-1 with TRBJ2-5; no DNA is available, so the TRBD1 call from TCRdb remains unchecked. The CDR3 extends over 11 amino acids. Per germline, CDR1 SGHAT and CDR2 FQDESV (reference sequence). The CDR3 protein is CASSPGETQYF.

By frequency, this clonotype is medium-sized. CDR3 sequence reads: CASSQLNSPLHF. V and J are TRBV3-1 and TRBJ1-6. The length of the CDR3 is 12 residues. Germline CDR1 reads LGHDT; CDR2 reads YNNKEL (reference sequence).

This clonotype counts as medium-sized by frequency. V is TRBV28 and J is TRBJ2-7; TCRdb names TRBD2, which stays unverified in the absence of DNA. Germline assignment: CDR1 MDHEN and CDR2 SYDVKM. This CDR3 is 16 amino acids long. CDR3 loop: CASSTPSSGRAPEQYF.

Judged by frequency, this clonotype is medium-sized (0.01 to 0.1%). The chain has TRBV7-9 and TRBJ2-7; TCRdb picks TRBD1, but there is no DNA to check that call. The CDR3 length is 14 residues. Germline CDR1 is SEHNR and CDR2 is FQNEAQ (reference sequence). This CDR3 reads CASSPQGTFYEQYF.

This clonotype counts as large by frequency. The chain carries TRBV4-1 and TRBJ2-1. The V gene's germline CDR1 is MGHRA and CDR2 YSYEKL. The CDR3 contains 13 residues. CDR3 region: CASSQEFVGGQFF.

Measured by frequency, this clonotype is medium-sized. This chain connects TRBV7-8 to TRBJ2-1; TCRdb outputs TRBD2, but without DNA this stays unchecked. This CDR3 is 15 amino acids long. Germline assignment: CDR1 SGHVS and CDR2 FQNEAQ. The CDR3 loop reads CASSHLTSGTNEQFF.

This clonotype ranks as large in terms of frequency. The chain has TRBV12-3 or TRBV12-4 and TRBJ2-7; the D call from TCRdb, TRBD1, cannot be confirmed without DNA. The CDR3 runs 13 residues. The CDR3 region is CASSRGQGLLQYF.

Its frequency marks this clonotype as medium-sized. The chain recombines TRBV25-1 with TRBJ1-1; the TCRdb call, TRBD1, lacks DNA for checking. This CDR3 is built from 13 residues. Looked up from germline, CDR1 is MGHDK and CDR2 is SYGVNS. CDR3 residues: CASSERAGRVAFF.

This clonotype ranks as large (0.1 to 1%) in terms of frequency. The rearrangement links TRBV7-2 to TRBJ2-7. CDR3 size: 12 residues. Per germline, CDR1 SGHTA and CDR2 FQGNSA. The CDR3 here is CASSSYLDEQYF.

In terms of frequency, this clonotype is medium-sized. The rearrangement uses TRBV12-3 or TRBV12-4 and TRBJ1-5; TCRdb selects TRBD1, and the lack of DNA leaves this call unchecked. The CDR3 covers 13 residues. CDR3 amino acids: CASSYRGNQPQHF.

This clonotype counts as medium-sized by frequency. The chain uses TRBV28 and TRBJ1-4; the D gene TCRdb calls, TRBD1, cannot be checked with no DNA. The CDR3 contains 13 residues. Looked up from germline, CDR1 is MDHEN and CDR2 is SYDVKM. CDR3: CASTLQGDEKLFF.

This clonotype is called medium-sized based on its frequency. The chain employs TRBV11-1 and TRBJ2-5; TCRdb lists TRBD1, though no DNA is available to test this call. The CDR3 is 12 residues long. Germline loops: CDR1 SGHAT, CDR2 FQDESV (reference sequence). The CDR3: CASSLMERVQYF.

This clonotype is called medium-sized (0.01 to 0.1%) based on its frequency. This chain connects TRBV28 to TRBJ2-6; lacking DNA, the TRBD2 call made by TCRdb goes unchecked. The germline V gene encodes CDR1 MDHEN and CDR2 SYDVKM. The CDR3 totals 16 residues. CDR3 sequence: CASSFFPGVEANVLTF.

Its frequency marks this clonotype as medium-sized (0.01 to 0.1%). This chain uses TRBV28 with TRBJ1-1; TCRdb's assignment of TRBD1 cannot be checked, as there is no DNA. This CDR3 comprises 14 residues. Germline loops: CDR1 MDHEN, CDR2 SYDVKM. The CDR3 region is CASRRDGGLFEAFF.

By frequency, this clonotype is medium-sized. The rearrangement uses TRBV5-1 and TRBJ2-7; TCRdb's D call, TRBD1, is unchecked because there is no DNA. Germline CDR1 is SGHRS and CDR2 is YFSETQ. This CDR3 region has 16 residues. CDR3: CASSPGRTGRTDKQYF.

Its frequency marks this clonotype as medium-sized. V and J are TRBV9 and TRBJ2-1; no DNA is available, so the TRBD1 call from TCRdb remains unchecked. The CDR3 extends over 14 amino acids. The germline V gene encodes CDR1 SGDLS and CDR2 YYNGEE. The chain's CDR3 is CASSVWQGHGEQFF. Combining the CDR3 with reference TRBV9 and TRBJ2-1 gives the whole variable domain DSGVTQTPKHLITATGQRVTLRCSPRSGDLSVYWYQQSLDQGLQFLIQYYNGEERAKGNILERFSAQQFPDLHSELNLSSLELGDSALYFCASSVWQGHGEQFFGPGTRLTVL.